One sample yielded the 2 T cell receptor beta chains listed below, sequenced in a study of T cells of healthy individuals. Using its own MiXCR run on the 5' RACE reads, TCRdb lists one record per CDR3 protein. The sample lists 60,000 to 75,000 distinct CDR3 sequences, 15% to 20% occurring once. All receptors derive from a human donor in good health.

This clonotype was counted many times. The chain has TRBV19 and TRBJ1-5; TRBD1 aligns across 8 bases. After removal of 10 bases from V and 6 bases from J, the junction contained 11 bases not matched to a gene. The CDR3 is 14 amino acids. CDR1 is LNHDA, CDR2 SQIVND, per germline (reference sequence). CDR3 amino acids: CATRTGRIGQPQHF. CDR3 coding DNA: TGTGCCACCAGGACAGGGCGGATCGGTCAGCCCCAGCATTTT. Based on the CDR3 plus reference TRBV19 and TRBJ1-5, the full variable domain is DGGITQSPKYLFRKEGQNVTLSCEQNLNHDAMYWYRQDPGQGLRLIYYSQIVNDFQKGDIAEGYSVSREKKESFPLTVTSAQKNPTAFYLCATRTGRIGQPQHFGDGTRLSIL.

This clonotype was found a few times. DNA of the CDR3: TGTGCCACCAGTCCCTGGGGTGTTGACTATGGCTACACCTTC. It translates to CATSPWGVDYGYTF. The chain joins TRBV24-1 to TRBJ1-2, with no clear D. V was pared by 6 bases and J by 3 bases, with 13 bases between. The CDR3 is 14 residues long. From germline, CDR1 is KGHDR and CDR2 SFDVKD.